The next 29 T cell receptor beta chains were all read from a single sample in a study of blood T cell repertoires in COVID-19. The method was immunoSEQ multiplex PCR; TCRdb's version includes in-frame clones alone and lacks a portion of them. This table holds approximately 210,000 clones, about nine tenths found once. Sequenced input: peripheral blood. These TCRs come from a man aged 45 to 65 with COVID-19, enrolled during active disease.

The V and J genes are TRBV27 and TRBJ2-1; 10 bases fit TRBD2. V shed 3 bases, J shed 6 bases, and the junction held 2 bases outside the gene matches. Germline assignment: CDR1 MNHEY and CDR2 SMNVEV (reference sequence). The CDR3 extends over 14 amino acids. The CDR3: CASSFGTSANEQFF. The CDR3 DNA follows: TGTGCCAGCAGTTTCGGGACTAGCGCCAATGAGCAGTTCTTC.

This rearrangement joins TRBV5-1 to TRBJ2-7; 8 bases are a match to TRBD1. The CDR3 covers 16 residues. The germline V gene has CDR1 SGHRS and CDR2 YFSETQ. The V segment lost 3 bases and the J segment 2 bases; nucleotides outside the gene matches: 10. The CDR3 reads CASSYQRQGNAYEQYF. Written as DNA, the CDR3 is TGCGCCAGCAGCTATCAGAGACAGGGGAATGCCTACGAGCAGTACTTC.

The V call is TRBV5-6, the J call TRBJ2-5, with TRBD1 identical over 7 bases. Germline trimming cut 2 bases from V and 4 bases from J; bases unmatched to any gene: 2. In germline, CDR1 is SGHDT, CDR2 YYEEEE. This CDR3 is built from 13 residues. CDR3 DNA: TGTGCCAGCAGCTTCGCAGGGGGAGAGACCCAGTACTTC. Translating gives CASSFAGGETQYF.

The chain combines TRBV4-2 with TRBJ2-7, with a possible D match to TRBD2 (5 bases). With 0 bases removed from V and 2 bases from J, the gap between germline ends came to 17 bases. There are 17 residues in the CDR3. Germline CDR1 is LGHNA and CDR2 is YNFKEQ. CDR3 DNA sequence: TGTGCCAGCAGCCAAGATTTCCACGATGAGGGAACCTACGAGCAGTACTTC. This sequence encodes CASSQDFHDEGTYEQYF.

This rearrangement joins TRBV2 to TRBJ1-5; D is uncertain. V lost 4 bases and J lost 7, with 11 bases in between. CDR3 length equals 13 residues. Germline V lookup: CDR1 SNHLY, CDR2 FYNNEI. The DNA for the CDR3 is TGTGCCAGCAGTGTTCGGAGGGAGCAGCCCCAGCATTTT. This sequence encodes CASSVRREQPQHF.

This sequence joins TRBV18 and TRBJ2-1; 14 bases fit TRBD2. This CDR3 is built from 17 residues. Germline trimming cut 6 bases from V and 4 bases from J; bases unmatched to any gene: 8. From germline, CDR1 is KGHSH and CDR2 LQKENI. CDR3 sequence (DNA): TGTGCCAGCTCTGGGACTAGCGGGAGTGTTGGTTACAATGAGCAGTTCTTC. As protein: CASSGTSGSVGYNEQFF.

V and J are TRBV30 and TRBJ2-1; TRBD1 is a possible D gene (5 bases). The germline V gene encodes CDR1 GTSNPN and CDR2 SVGIG (reference sequence). V was shortened by 0 bases and J by 10 bases, with 13 bases between the two germline ends. The CDR3 is made up of 13 amino acids. CDR3 loop: CAWSVQGAGEQFF. The CDR3 DNA reads as TGTGCCTGGAGTGTACAAGGGGCCGGGGAGCAGTTCTTC.

The chain joins TRBV10-1 to TRBJ2-2, with TRBD2 identical over 7 bases. CDR3 length equals 15 residues. V was clipped by 6 bases and J by 5 bases; unmatched bases: 9. CDR1 is WNHNN and CDR2 is SYGVQD in the germline V gene (reference sequence). The CDR3 DNA is TGCGCCAGCAGCCTCGGGCGGGGAGGGACCGGGGAGCTGTTTTTT. Protein sequence: CASSLGRGGTGELFF.

Only one count was recorded for this clone. V gene TRBV7-2 combines with J gene TRBJ1-5, with D unresolved. Germline V gives CDR1 SGHTA, CDR2 FQGNSA. CDR3 length: 13 residues. Between the trimmed V and J ends, which lost 1 base and 4 bases, there was a span of 5 bases. This CDR3 is CASSLGANQPQHF. The CDR3 nucleotides are TGTGCCAGCAGCTTAGGGGCAAATCAGCCCCAGCATTTT.

This clone was seen a single time. V is TRBV19 and J is TRBJ1-6, with 9 bases lining up with TRBD1. Germline loops: CDR1 LNHDA, CDR2 SQIVND (reference sequence). V lost 6 bases to trimming and J lost 10 bases; unmatched junction nucleotides: 7. This CDR3 has 14 amino acids. The CDR3 DNA reads as TGTGCCAGTAGGCCGGGACAGGGACGCTCACCCCTCCACTTT. Encoded protein: CASRPGQGRSPLHF.

The chain uses TRBV6-5 and TRBJ1-1, with TRBD1 matching over 7 bases. Germline V gene lookup returns CDR1 MNHEY and CDR2 SVGAGI. The V segment lost 5 bases and the J segment 4 bases; nucleotides outside the gene matches: 4. The CDR3 spans 13 residues. CDR3 coding DNA: TGTGCCAGCAGTAGACAGGGCAGCACTGAAGCTTTCTTT. Protein sequence: CASSRQGSTEAFF.

This rearrangement joins TRBV30 to TRBJ1-2, with 9 bases matching TRBD1. The CDR3 is 15 residues long. V shed 4 bases and J 5 bases; nucleotides not matched to a gene: 11. In germline, CDR1 is GTSNPN, CDR2 SVGIG (reference sequence). Here the CDR3 DNA reads TGTGCCTGGACGTCCACCGGGACAGGGCTTTATGGCTACACCTTC. Translation: CAWTSTGTGLYGYTF.

The rearrangement links TRBV5-1 to TRBJ2-3, with 7 bases that match TRBD2. V gave up 2 bases and J gave up 6 bases; unmatched junction bases: 9. The CDR3 sequence is 15 residues long. Looked up from germline, CDR1 is SGHRS and CDR2 is YFSETQ. The CDR3 DNA follows: TGCGCCAGCAGCTTTGGACTAGTGCTCGACGATACGCAGTATTTT. Residues: CASSFGLVLDDTQYF.

The chain uses TRBV11-2 and TRBJ2-1; 9 bases align to TRBD1. CDR1 is SGHAT, CDR2 FQNNGV, per germline. The CDR3 totals 15 residues. V was pared by 3 bases and J by 6 bases, with 6 bases of the junction left unmatched. In nucleotides, the CDR3 is TGTGCCAGCAGCTTGGGACAGGGATATGTCAATGAGCAGTTCTTC. Translation: CASSLGQGYVNEQFF.

Points on this clone: The same CDR3 also results from other DNA sequences found in this sample. The chain recombines TRBV25-1 with TRBJ2-1; 10 bases line up with TRBD2. Trimming at V came to 2 bases and at J to 5 bases, leaving 6 bases not matched to a gene. Germline V gene data show CDR1 as MGHDK and CDR2 as SYGVNS. This CDR3 has 16 residues. The DNA for the CDR3 is TGTGCCAGCAGTGAACGAGGGCTAGCGGGGGACAATGAGCAGTTCTTC. Its translation is CASSERGLAGDNEQFF.

This rearrangement joins TRBV19 to TRBJ1-2; 9 nucleotides align to TRBD1. Germline V gene lookup returns CDR1 LNHDA and CDR2 SQIVND (reference sequence). The CDR3 totals 13 residues. V lost 6 bases and J lost 8; bases outside the gene matches: 7. The CDR3 is CASSVDRGLGYTF. CDR3 bases: TGTGCCAGTAGCGTGGACAGGGGTCTCGGCTACACCTTC.

This sequence joins TRBV3-1 (or the pseudogene TRBV3-2) and TRBJ2-7; the D gene is possibly TRBD1 (6 bases). Germline V gene data show CDR1 as LGHDT and CDR2 as YNNKEL (reference sequence). This CDR3 region has 15 residues. Trimming took 1 base from V and 4 from J, leaving 14 bases between them. CDR3 DNA: TGTGCCAGCAGCCAAGCACAGGGCTTCGGGTACGAGCAGTACTTC. Translated, it gives CASSQAQGFGYEQYF.

The chain couples TRBV5-6 to TRBJ2-1; D may be TRBD2 (7 bases). Looked up from germline, CDR1 is SGHDT and CDR2 is YYEEEE. The CDR3 extends over 17 amino acids. The V and J ends lost 2 bases and 8 bases respectively, with 23 bases between them. The CDR3 protein is CASSFRWGGSDAYEQFF. In DNA form, the CDR3 reads TGTGCCAGCAGCTTTAGGTGGGGGGGCTCCGACGCATATGAGCAGTTCTTC.

The sample holds many counts of this clone. This sequence joins TRBV4-2 and TRBJ2-7, with D possibly matching TRBD1 (5 bases). V was cut by 1 base and J by 6 bases, with 19 bases left in between. The germline gives CDR1 LGHNA, CDR2 YNFKEQ. The CDR3 covers 16 residues. The CDR3 sequence: CASSQGGGHSAFEQYF. DNA for the CDR3: TGTGCCAGCAGCCAAGGGGGCGGCCACTCGGCATTCGAGCAGTACTTC.

The chain carries TRBV3-1 (or the pseudogene TRBV3-2) and TRBJ2-5, with a possible D match to TRBD2 (6 bases). Germline values: CDR1 LGHDT, CDR2 YNNKEL (reference sequence). The CDR3 length is 16 residues. The germline V and J ends were trimmed by 4 bases and 5 bases, with 20 bases remaining between them. CDR3: CASSPGGTRPYETQYF. DNA of the CDR3: TGTGCCAGCAGCCCTGGAGGGACCCGGCCGTATGAGACCCAGTACTTC.

The V call is TRBV28, the J call TRBJ1-2; 10 positions match TRBD1. The CDR3 covers 12 residues. The V gene end was trimmed by 7 bases and the J gene end by 8 bases; junction bases not matched to a gene: 4. Germline V gene sequence: CDR1 MDHEN, CDR2 SYDVKM. The CDR3 is CASIDRGQGYTF. The CDR3 nucleotides read TGTGCCAGCATAGACAGGGGGCAAGGCTACACCTTC.

The chain has TRBV6-5 and TRBJ2-1, with TRBD2 matching over 11 bases. Germline CDR1 MNHEY, CDR2 SVGAGI. The V and J ends lost 4 bases and 5 bases, in that order; junction bases with no gene match: 4. CDR3 size: 15 residues. CDR3 sequence: CASSSLAGGNNEQFF. The CDR3 DNA follows: TGTGCCAGCAGTTCCCTAGCGGGGGGAAACAATGAGCAGTTCTTC.

This sequence joins TRBV27 and TRBJ2-5; 10 bases match TRBD2. Trimming removed 6 bases from V and 2 bases from J; junction bases left unmatched: 3. The CDR3 is 14 residues long. From germline, CDR1 is MNHEY and CDR2 SMNVEV (reference sequence). CDR3 region: CASSRTSGQETQYF. In nucleotides, the CDR3 is TGTGCCAGCAGCCGGACTAGCGGACAAGAGACCCAGTACTTC.

The chain couples TRBV29-1 to TRBJ1-1, with TRBD1 identical over 7 bases. The CDR3 is 14 residues long. Trimming at V came to 2 bases and at J to 1 base, leaving 4 bases not matched to a gene. Germline CDR1 and CDR2: SQVTM and ANQGSEA. CDR3: CSVEPGQRNTEAFF. The CDR3 DNA sequence: TGCAGCGTTGAACCGGGACAGAGGAACACTGAAGCTTTCTTT.

This chain links TRBV9 with TRBJ2-1; 7 positions agree with TRBD1. The V and J ends lost 5 bases and 1 base, in that order; junction bases with no gene match: 9. The length of the CDR3 is 16 residues. Germline V lookup: CDR1 SGDLS, CDR2 YYNGEE. This CDR3 is CASRDIGTESYNEQFF. CDR3 nucleotides: TGTGCCAGCAGGGATATTGGGACAGAATCCTACAATGAGCAGTTCTTC.

Remarks on this clone: Within the sample, other DNA sequences also encode this same CDR3. The J gene is TRBJ1-2, the V gene TRBV7-2; 7 nucleotides line up with TRBD1. Trimming took 8 bases from V and 3 from J; bases not matched to a gene: 12. Germline values: CDR1 SGHTA, CDR2 FQGNSA. The CDR3 contains 15 residues. In DNA form, the CDR3 reads TGTGCCAGCTTCCAGCAGGGGGGTGGTGACTATGGCTACACCTTC. Its translation: CASFQQGGGDYGYTF.

The gene calls are TRBV19 and TRBJ2-7, with D maybe TRBD1 (6 bases). V was cut by 5 bases and J by 0 bases, with 14 bases left in between. The germline V gene encodes CDR1 LNHDA and CDR2 SQIVND (reference sequence). This CDR3 is built from 15 residues. The CDR3 coding sequence is TGTGCCAGTAGTGAGGACAGTATTAGCTCCTACGAGCAGTACTTC. Translated: CASSEDSISSYEQYF.

The chain combines TRBV11-2 with TRBJ2-1; no reliable D call. This CDR3 region has 12 residues. CDR1 is SGHAT, CDR2 FQNNGV, per germline. The ends were cut back, 1 base at V and 10 bases at J, with 8 bases in the middle. CDR3 amino acids: CASSLGFAEQFF. CDR3 nucleotides: TGTGCCAGCAGCTTAGGTTTTGCGGAGCAGTTCTTC.

This clone occurred once. The rearrangement joins TRBV12-5 to TRBJ2-3; TRBD2 aligns across 10 bases. This CDR3 has 18 amino acids. CDR1 LGHNT and CDR2 FRNRAP come from the germline V gene. With V trimmed by 3 bases and J by 4 bases, 13 bases remained unmatched. CDR3 region: CASGFGRLAGVSADTQYF. The CDR3 coding sequence is TGTGCTAGTGGTTTTGGTAGGCTAGCGGGAGTGAGCGCAGATACGCAGTATTTT. The variable domain in full, with the rest retrieved from reference TRBV12-5 and TRBJ2-3, is DARVTQTPRHKVTEMGQEVTMRCQPILGHNTVFWYRQTMMQGLELLAYFRNRAPLDDSGMPKDRFSAEMPDATLATLKIQPSEPRDSAVYFCASGFGRLAGVSADTQYFGPGTRLTVL.